The clone carrying this T cell receptor (beta chain) was seen more than once but under ten times. Deletions cut 5 bases from V and 6 bases from J, with 13 bases between. The CDR3 contains 13 residues. Per germline, CDR1 MNHNY and CDR2 SVGAGI (reference sequence). As handled by the study authors: Researchers report that nucleated cell counts were estimated from reference gene primer amplification. Measured with immunoSEQ multiplex PCR; TCRdb has only the in-frame clones, and not every one. The DNA gave D and trimming, while V, J and clone size come from that table. The repertoire includes some 42,000 clones, about 82% of them detected once, and 5.4% sits in the top ten. The sample is drawn from a study of blood T cell repertoires in COVID-19. Background on the study: The origin of the acute and convalescent COVID-19 samples was the United States, Italy and Spain. Nucleic acid was either cDNA or gDNA, and it came from T cells, B-cell-depleted T cells, or PBMCs.

The sample taken for sequencing was peripheral blood. The TCR comes from a man aged 50-59 years with active COVID-19. The V gene is TRBV6-6, the J gene TRBJ1-2; D not certain. The DNA of the CDR3 is TGTGCCAGCAGTCTATGGCCGGGGAATGGCTACACCTTC. Protein product: CASSLWPGNGYTF.